This TCR beta chain stems from a study of blood T cell repertoires in COVID-19. Study information: From the United States, Italy and Spain came samples of acute and convalescent COVID-19. T cells, B-cell-depleted T cells, or PBMCs provided the cDNA or gDNA that served as material.

As processed by the authors: Reference gene primer amplification gave nucleated cell count estimates. Data came from immunoSEQ multiplex PCR; TCRdb stores just in-frame clones and leaves some out. That table furnishes V, J and clone size, whereas the DNA furnished D and trimming. The sample holds around 140,000 clones, about 85% seen once. The CDR3 length is 16 residues. V was cut by 3 bases and J by 4 bases, with 15 bases left in between. In germline, CDR1 is MDHEN, CDR2 SYDVKM. The V call is TRBV28, the J call TRBJ2-2; D uncertain. This TCR was recovered from a human donor with acute or convalescent COVID-19. The donor label of this sample is uncertain. Sequenced input: peripheral blood. The CDR3 spells CASSFWADFGTGELFF. Here the CDR3 DNA reads TGTGCCAGCAGTTTTTGGGCCGATTTCGGCACCGGGGAGCTGTTTTTT.